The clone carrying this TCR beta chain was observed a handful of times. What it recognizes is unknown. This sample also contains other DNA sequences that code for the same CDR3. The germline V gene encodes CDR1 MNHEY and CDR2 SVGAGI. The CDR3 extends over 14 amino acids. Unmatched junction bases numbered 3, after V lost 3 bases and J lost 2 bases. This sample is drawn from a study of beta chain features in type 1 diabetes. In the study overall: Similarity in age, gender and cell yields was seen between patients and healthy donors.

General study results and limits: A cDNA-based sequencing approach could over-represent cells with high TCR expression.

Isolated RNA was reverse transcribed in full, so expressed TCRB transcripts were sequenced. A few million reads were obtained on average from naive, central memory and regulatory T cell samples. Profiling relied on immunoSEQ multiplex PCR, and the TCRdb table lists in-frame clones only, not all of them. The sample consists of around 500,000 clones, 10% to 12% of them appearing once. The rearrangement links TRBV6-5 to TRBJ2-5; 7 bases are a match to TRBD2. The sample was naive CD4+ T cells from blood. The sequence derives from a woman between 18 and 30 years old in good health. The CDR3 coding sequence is TGTGCCAGCAGTTATGAGCGGGGTCAAGAGACCCAGTACTTC. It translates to CASSYERGQETQYF.